The 9 T cell receptor beta chains in this list originate from one sample, sequenced in a study of control samples from healthy donors and cancer patients. Data came from immunoSEQ multiplex PCR; TCRdb stores just in-frame clones and leaves some out. The sample lists 100,000 to 150,000 clones, approximately 91% occurring once. The material sequenced was blood. Every receptor here comes from a man aged 45-65 years in good health.

The chain joins TRBV6-5 to TRBJ2-2; a weak D match, TRBD2 (5 bases). The CDR3 length is 14 residues. Per the germline V gene, CDR1 is MNHEY and CDR2 is SVGAGI. V was pared by 6 bases and J by 7 bases, with 15 bases between. The CDR3 loop reads CASRKGSAGGELFF. The CDR3, as DNA: TGTGCCAGCAGGAAGGGTAGCGCAGGCGGGGAGCTGTTTTTT.

The chain carries TRBV24-1 and TRBJ2-2; D possibly corresponds to TRBD1 (5 bases). The germline V gene encodes CDR1 KGHDR and CDR2 SFDVKD. The CDR3 loop spans 17 amino acids. The V and J ends lost 2 bases and 0 bases respectively, with 12 bases between them. The CDR3 DNA is TGTGCCACCAGTGATTATCCAGGGCCCCCGAACACCGGGGAGCTGTTTTTT. Amino acids: CATSDYPGPPNTGELFF.

The CDR3 loop is CASSPETGPSFEQYF. The CDR3 nucleotides read TGTGCCAGCTCACCAGAGACAGGGCCCTCATTCGAGCAGTACTTC. V is TRBV18 and J is TRBJ2-7; 7 bases align to TRBD1. The germline V gene encodes CDR1 KGHSH and CDR2 LQKENI. CDR3 size: 15 residues. J lost 6 bases, V lost 2 bases, and 10 bases had no gene match.

The rearrangement joins TRBV7-9 to TRBJ2-7; TRBD1 might be the D (5 bases). CDR3 length equals 13 residues. Germline CDR1 is SEHNR and CDR2 is FQNEAQ (reference sequence). V dropped 3 bases and J dropped 2 bases, with 8 bases sitting between them. CDR3 sequence (DNA): TGTGCCAGCAGCTTTGGCAGGGCCTACGAGCAGTACTTC. Amino acid sequence: CASSFGRAYEQYF.

J is TRBJ1-1 and V is TRBV9; D not resolved. Trimming cost V 2 bases and J 1 base, with 6 bases left between them. Germline loops: CDR1 SGDLS, CDR2 YYNGEE. This CDR3 has 13 residues. CDR3 in DNA: TGTGCCAGCAGCGTCAGCCAGAACACTGAAGCTTTCTTT. Residues: CASSVSQNTEAFF.

The chain employs TRBV3-1 (or the pseudogene TRBV3-2) and TRBJ1-6; the match to TRBD1 covers 10 bases. Germline values: CDR1 LGHDT, CDR2 YNNKEL (reference sequence). With 4 bases clipped from V and 9 bases from J, the junction kept 3 bases outside the gene matches. CDR3 size: 14 residues. The DNA for the CDR3 is TGTGCCAGCAGCCCGACAGGGGGCGGTTCACCCCTCCACTTT. Its translation: CASSPTGGGSPLHF.

The chain uses TRBV6-5 and TRBJ1-6, with D perhaps TRBD1 (5 bases). This CDR3 contains 13 residues. Trimming left V 6 bases short and J 13 bases short, with 16 bases between. Germline V CDR1 and CDR2: MNHEY, SVGAGI. DNA of the CDR3: TGTGCCAGCAGCCGTGGGACTGAGACCCCCCTCCACTTT. Amino acid sequence: CASSRGTETPLHF.

This clone was found once. CDR3 sequence: CASSAYLAGAYNEQFF. CDR3 DNA sequence: TGTGCCAGCAGCGCGTACCTAGCGGGGGCCTACAATGAGCAGTTCTTC. This sequence joins TRBV9 and TRBJ2-1, with 10 positions matching TRBD2. The CDR3 runs to 16 residues. With 3 bases clipped from V and 2 bases from J, the junction kept 5 bases outside the gene matches. Germline CDR1 and CDR2: SGDLS and YYNGEE.

The chain joins TRBV2 to TRBJ2-3; D unclear. Germline loops: CDR1 SNHLY, CDR2 FYNNEI. Between the trimmed V and J ends, which lost 5 bases and 5 bases, there was a span of 17 bases. The CDR3 has 15 residues. The CDR3 nucleotides are TGTGCCAGCAGTCCTAACCCAGTTTTGAGAGATACGCAGTATTTT. This sequence encodes CASSPNPVLRDTQYF.